This T cell receptor (beta chain) was sequenced in a study of blood T cell repertoires in COVID-19. Across the study: The origin of the acute and convalescent COVID-19 samples was the United States, Italy and Spain. T cells, B-cell-depleted T cells, or PBMCs provided the cDNA or gDNA that served as material.

In the study's own analysis: Amplifying reference gene primers gave estimates of nucleated cell counts. Profiling relied on immunoSEQ multiplex PCR, and the TCRdb table lists in-frame clones only, not all of them. The V and J calls and clone size were taken over from that table, and D and trimming were inferred from the DNA. The sample has more than 150,000 clones; 85% to 95% are singletons. V shed 4 bases and J 10 bases; nucleotides not matched to a gene: 8. Germline lookup yields CDR1 SGHTA and CDR2 FQGNSA. This CDR3 is 15 amino acids long. The source of this sequence is a man aged 50 to 60 with acute or convalescent COVID-19. The J gene is TRBJ2-1, the V gene TRBV7-2, with 12 bases identical to TRBD2. Sequenced sample: peripheral blood. For the CDR3, the DNA is TGTGCCAGCAGCTCCGGGACTAGCGGGTTCAGGGAGCAGTTCTTC. Amino acid sequence: CASSSGTSGFREQFF.